The source of this T cell receptor (beta chain) is a study of T cell responses to AZD1222 COVID-19 vaccine. Study-level findings and limits: Possibly, clonal diversity was underestimated; donors were largely white British and included more females. The study identified only six AZD1222 recipients as seropositive at baseline. Following two doses of AZD1222, Spike-specific TCR breadth and depth rose.

Method: immunoSEQ multiplex PCR; TCRdb's copy keeps in-frame clones and lacks some. There are approximately 90,000 clones in the sample; around 90% occur only once, and roughly 16% lies in the top ten. About this clone: The target antigen is unknown.

Trimming took off 5 bases at V and 11 bases at J, with 10 bases between the two ends. The CDR3 sequence is 12 residues long. The gene calls are TRBV12-3 or TRBV12-4 and TRBJ1-6; no firm D call. The receptor was derived from an adult in good health. The sequencing used peripheral blood, collected on day 0 of AZD1222 vaccination. The CDR3 nucleotides are TGTGCCAGCAGTCCATTTCGGGCACCCCTCCACTTT. It translates to CASSPFRAPLHF.